Listed here are 21 T cell receptor beta chains from one sample, sequenced in a study of shared clonotypes between healthy human individuals. Using immunoSEQ multiplex PCR, the repertoire was profiled, and TCRdb retains in-frame clones only, with some absent. The top ten clones hold about 0.37% of a sample with 2 million to 2.5 million clones, over 90% of them seen once. The sequencing input was naive CD4+ T cells from PBMCs. The sample's subset: CD45RA+ positively selected. The source is a man aged 18 to 35 in good health. Some clones in this sample may be carry-over from other donors' samples.

The chain links TRBV30 to TRBJ2-3; 8 bases align to TRBD2. The germline V gene has CDR1 GTSNPN and CDR2 SVGIG (reference sequence). V was clipped by 4 bases and J by 7 bases; unmatched bases: 13. The CDR3 is made up of 15 amino acids. The CDR3 reads CAWTMSGGPWNTQYF. The DNA for the CDR3 is TGTGCCTGGACTATGTCGGGAGGGCCGTGGAATACGCAGTATTTT.

The CDR3 DNA reads as TGTGCCAGCAGCTTCTGGACAGGGGGGGATGGCGGGGAGCTGTTTTTT. Protein product: CASSFWTGGDGGELFF. V and J are TRBV11-2 and TRBJ2-2; 10 positions agree with TRBD1. V was pared by 3 bases and J by 7 bases, with 8 bases of the junction left unmatched. The germline V gene has CDR1 SGHAT and CDR2 FQNNGV. This CDR3 region has 16 residues.

V and J are TRBV7-3 and TRBJ2-1; D may be TRBD1 (6 bases). V lost 1 base and J lost 7, with 14 bases in between. The length of the CDR3 is 15 residues. Germline V gives CDR1 SGHTA, CDR2 FQGTGA. The CDR3 spells CASSLMSQGLNEQFF. The CDR3 DNA follows: TGTGCCAGCAGCTTAATGTCCCAGGGGTTGAATGAGCAGTTCTTC.

The J gene is TRBJ2-1, the V gene TRBV10-2; tentative D call: TRBD1 (6 bases). The ends were cut back, 7 bases at V and 9 bases at J, with 22 bases in the middle. The CDR3 extends over 15 amino acids. The germline V gene encodes CDR1 WSHSY and CDR2 SAAADI. CDR3 sequence: CASIDHRAVAGEQFF. The CDR3 region has the DNA TGCGCCAGCATTGACCACAGGGCGGTGGCGGGTGAGCAGTTCTTC.

The chain combines TRBV11-3 with TRBJ2-7; the D gene is possibly TRBD1 (6 bases). Looked up from germline, CDR1 is SGHNT and CDR2 is YENEEA. The CDR3 runs to 13 residues. The V gene lost 5 bases and the J gene lost 7 bases, with 15 bases spanning the gap. The CDR3, as DNA: TGTGCCAGCAGCCCCGGGACATCGAGGGAGCAGTACTTC. This translates into CASSPGTSREQYF.

This clone appeared a single time. This chain uses TRBV30 with TRBJ1-2; the match to TRBD1 covers 7 bases. CDR1 and CDR2 from the germline V gene are GTSNPN and SVGIG (reference sequence). The ends lost 3 bases at V and 0 bases at J; junction bases unmatched: 4. The CDR3 loop spans 14 amino acids. CDR3 DNA: TGTGCCTGGAGCCGGGACAGCGCTAACTATGGCTACACCTTC. Translating it yields CAWSRDSANYGYTF.

This sequence joins TRBV6-5 and TRBJ1-2, with D possibly matching TRBD1 (6 bases). Trimming shortened V by 7 bases and J by 2 bases, and 11 bases separated the two germline ends. The CDR3 length is 13 residues. CDR1 is MNHEY and CDR2 is SVGAGI in the germline V gene. CDR3 nucleotides: TGTGCCAGCAAGAGGGACACCAACTATGGCTACACCTTC. Residues: CASKRDTNYGYTF.

The chain recombines TRBV5-6 with TRBJ2-5; the match to TRBD2 covers 8 bases. From germline, CDR1 is SGHDT and CDR2 YYEEEE. The junction had 3 bases not matched to a gene; V was cut back by 4 bases and J by 4 bases. The CDR3 is 13 residues long. The CDR3 is CASSIAGLETQYF. DNA for the CDR3: TGTGCCAGCAGCATAGCGGGACTAGAGACCCAGTACTTC.

This clone was recorded a few times. V is TRBV7-2 and J is TRBJ1-5; D perhaps matches TRBD1 (5 bases). From germline, CDR1 is SGHTA and CDR2 FQGNSA. Trimming shortened V by 2 bases and J by 9 bases, and 14 bases separated the two germline ends. CDR3 length equals 14 residues. CDR3 nucleotide sequence: TGTGCCAGCAGCTTAAGCCCCTCAGGGCTGCCCCAGCATTTT. It specifies CASSLSPSGLPQHF.

Details on this clone: The same CDR3 can be traced to other DNA sequences in this sample. The chain combines TRBV30 with TRBJ2-7, with 8 bases that match TRBD2. The trim removed 4 bases at V and 4 bases at J, leaving 0 bases unmatched. The CDR3 loop spans 11 amino acids. Germline V gene lookup returns CDR1 GTSNPN and CDR2 SVGIG (reference sequence). Written as DNA, the CDR3 is TGTGCCTGGACTAGCGGGTACGAGCAGTACTTC. Its translation is CAWTSGYEQYF. The variable domain in full, with the rest retrieved from reference TRBV30 and TRBJ2-7, is SQTIHQWPATLVQPVGSPLSLECTVEGTSNPNLYWYRQAAGRGLQLLFYSVGIGQISSEVPQNLSASRPQDRQFILSSKKLLLSDSGFYLCAWTSGYEQYFGPGTRLTVT.

The chain carries TRBV19 and TRBJ2-7; D is possibly TRBD1 (6 bases). V lost 3 bases and J 5 bases, leaving 14 bases between the germline ends. Germline V gene data show CDR1 as LNHDA and CDR2 as SQIVND (reference sequence). The CDR3 spans 14 residues. CDR3 nucleotides: TGTGCCAGTAGTATTCAGGGGAGAGTAAACGAGCAGTACTTC. Translated: CASSIQGRVNEQYF. Full variable domain (outside the CDR3, taken from reference TRBV19 and TRBJ2-7): DGGITQSPKYLFRKEGQNVTLSCEQNLNHDAMYWYRQDPGQGLRLIYYSQIVNDFQKGDIAEGYSVSREKKESFPLTVTSAQKNPTAFYLCASSIQGRVNEQYFGPGTRLTVT.

V and J are TRBV25-1 and TRBJ2-1; D not certain. V was clipped by 4 bases and J by 9 bases, with 10 bases between them. Germline-derived CDR1 and CDR2 are MGHDK and SYGVNS. The CDR3 runs to 12 residues. The CDR3: CASSVGVGEQFF. CDR3 DNA: TGTGCCAGCAGTGTGGGTGTGGGTGAGCAGTTCTTC.

This clone has only one observation. The V gene is TRBV15, the J gene TRBJ2-3; 7 bases match TRBD1. The CDR3 sequence is 16 residues long. Germline V gene lookup returns CDR1 LNHNV and CDR2 YYDKDF (reference sequence). With 0 bases clipped from V and 1 base from J, the junction kept 4 bases outside the gene matches. The CDR3 DNA sequence: TGTGCCACCAGCAGAGATCGGCAGGGGGGCACAGATACGCAGTATTTT. This encodes CATSRDRQGGTDTQYF. Looking up the rest from reference TRBV15 and TRBJ2-3 gives the full variable domain: DAMVIQNPRYQVTQFGKPVTLSCSQTLNHNVMYWYQQKSSQAPKLLFHYYDKDFNNEADTPDNFQSRRPNTSFCFLDIRSPGLGDTAMYLCATSRDRQGGTDTQYFGPGTRLTVL.

The chain recombines TRBV2 with TRBJ1-6; 7 bases match TRBD1. This CDR3 has 12 residues. The germline gives CDR1 SNHLY, CDR2 FYNNEI. The junction had 6 bases not matched to a gene; V was cut back by 6 bases and J by 13 bases. The CDR3, as DNA: TGTGCCAGCAGGTCGGACAGGCCCCCCCTCCACTTT. As protein: CASRSDRPPLHF.

The chain carries TRBV7-3 and TRBJ2-3; D tentatively reads TRBD1 or TRBD2 (6 bases each). Trimming removed 1 base from V and 0 bases from J, with 20 bases in between. The CDR3 is 19 amino acids. Germline V CDR1 and CDR2: SGHTA, FQGTGA. The CDR3 spells CASSLRGANWRPSTDTQYF. CDR3 DNA: TGTGCCAGCAGCTTAAGGGGGGCCAATTGGCGTCCTAGCACAGATACGCAGTATTTT.

The chain is built from TRBV9 and TRBJ2-1, with D unclear. The CDR3 has 17 amino acids. V shed 0 bases and J shed 0 bases, with 13 bases lying between them. Looked up from germline, CDR1 is SGDLS and CDR2 is YYNGEE. In DNA, the CDR3 is TGTGCCAGCAGCGTAGGGTCTAGTATTACCTCCTACAATGAGCAGTTCTTC. Protein: CASSVGSSITSYNEQFF.

This clone has only one observation. The V and J genes are TRBV7-3 and TRBJ1-1; 8 bases are shared with TRBD1. Germline loops: CDR1 SGHTA, CDR2 FQGTGA. The J segment lost 4 bases and the V segment lost 0 bases, leaving 7 bases of the junction unmatched. The CDR3 totals 16 residues. The CDR3 loop is CASSLTPTGAGTEAFF. CDR3 sequence (DNA): TGTGCCAGCAGCTTAACGCCGACAGGGGCAGGCACTGAAGCTTTCTTT. Based on the CDR3 plus reference TRBV7-3 and TRBJ1-1, the full variable domain is GAGVSQTPSNKVTEKGKYVELRCDPISGHTALYWYRQSLGQGPEFLIYFQGTGAADDSGLPNDRFFAVRPEGSVSTLKIQRTERGDSAVYLCASSLTPTGAGTEAFFGQGTRLTVV.

This chain joins TRBV28 and TRBJ1-1; no reliable D call. This CDR3 is 15 amino acids long. Trimming took 3 bases from V and 4 from J, leaving 15 bases between them. Germline V gene sequence: CDR1 MDHEN, CDR2 SYDVKM. The CDR3 loop is CASSFRVAVATEAFF. In DNA, the CDR3 is TGTGCCAGCAGTTTCCGAGTCGCGGTGGCCACTGAAGCTTTCTTT.

The V gene is TRBV5-4, the J gene TRBJ1-1; the match to TRBD1 covers 7 bases. From germline, CDR1 is SGHNT and CDR2 YYREEE (reference sequence). This CDR3 comprises 14 residues. Trimming took 5 bases from V and 7 from J; bases not matched to a gene: 11. The CDR3 region is CASRRGSQGGEAFF. In nucleotides, the CDR3 is TGTGCCAGCAGGCGGGGGTCCCAGGGGGGTGAAGCTTTCTTT.

This chain joins TRBV4-2 and TRBJ2-3, with TRBD2 matching over 14 bases. From germline, CDR1 is LGHNA and CDR2 YNFKEQ. V was clipped by 1 base and J by 2 bases; unmatched bases: 5. The CDR3 totals 18 residues. In DNA, the CDR3 is TGTGCCAGCAGCCAAGGACTAGCGGGAGGGACTTACACAGATACGCAGTATTTT. Encoded protein: CASSQGLAGGTYTDTQYF.

V gene TRBV5-1 combines with J gene TRBJ2-1, with D perhaps given as TRBD1 or TRBD2 (8 bases each). The CDR3 sequence is 20 residues long. The V and J ends lost 1 base and 3 bases respectively, with 26 bases between them. CDR1 and CDR2 (germline): SGHRS, YFSETQ. The CDR3 DNA reads TGCGCCAGCAGCTTGCGCGGACAGGGCATCGGCGGGAGGCTCTACAATGAGCAGTTCTTC. Translating it yields CASSLRGQGIGGRLYNEQFF. Drawing the rest from reference TRBV5-1 and TRBJ2-1, the complete variable domain is KAGVTQTPRYLIKTRGQQVTLSCSPISGHRSVSWYQQTPGQGLQFLFEYFSETQRNKGNFPGRFSGRQFSNSRSEMNVSTLELGDSALYLCASSLRGQGIGGRLYNEQFFGPGTRLTVL.